This entry concerns a single T cell receptor (beta chain). Antigen specificity is unknown. The data derive from a study of yellow fever vaccine responses in identical twins. Whole-study findings and limits: Twins' vaccine T cell response reportedly seemed partly convergent, partly personalized.

CDR1 and CDR2 (germline): MNHEY, SMNVEV (reference sequence). This CDR3 contains 16 residues. V trimming: 5 bases; J trimming: 2 bases; junction bases outside the gene matches: 5. In TCRdb, the RT-PCR reads were re-called with MiXCR into one record per CDR3 protein. The sample holds 4,000 to 5,000 distinct CDR3 sequences; 65% to 90% are singletons and the top ten take 2.1%. Specimen: T cells from blood (PBMCs), unsorted or a sorted subset (not recorded which), collected before or after yellow fever vaccination (not recorded which). V and J are TRBV27 and TRBJ2-2, with 10 nucleotides matching TRBD2. This TCR came from a woman aged 18-35 years who received the yellow fever vaccine. The CDR3 loop is CASSLLAGGNTGELFF. The CDR3 bases are TGTGCCAGCAGTCTGTTAGCGGGGGGCAACACCGGGGAGCTGTTTTTT.